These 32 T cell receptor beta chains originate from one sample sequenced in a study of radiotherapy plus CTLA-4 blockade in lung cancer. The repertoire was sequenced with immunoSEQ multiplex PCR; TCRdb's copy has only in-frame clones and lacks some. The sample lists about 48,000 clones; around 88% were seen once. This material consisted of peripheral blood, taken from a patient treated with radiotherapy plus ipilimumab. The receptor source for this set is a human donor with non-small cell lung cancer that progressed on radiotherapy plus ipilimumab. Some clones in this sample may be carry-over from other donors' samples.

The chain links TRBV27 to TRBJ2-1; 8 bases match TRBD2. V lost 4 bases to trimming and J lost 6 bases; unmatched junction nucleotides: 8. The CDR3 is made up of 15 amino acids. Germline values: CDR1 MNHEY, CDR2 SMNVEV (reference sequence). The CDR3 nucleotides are TGTGCCAGCAGTTCGGCGGGGGGTAAAAGCAATGAGCAGTTCTTC. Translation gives CASSSAGGKSNEQFF.

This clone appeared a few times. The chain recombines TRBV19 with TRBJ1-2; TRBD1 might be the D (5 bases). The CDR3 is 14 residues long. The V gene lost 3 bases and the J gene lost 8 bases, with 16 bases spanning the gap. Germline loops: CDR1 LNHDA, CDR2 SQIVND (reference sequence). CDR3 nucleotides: TGTGCCAGTAGTATCGCCACAGGAGTAGGGGGCTACACCTTC. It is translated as CASSIATGVGGYTF.

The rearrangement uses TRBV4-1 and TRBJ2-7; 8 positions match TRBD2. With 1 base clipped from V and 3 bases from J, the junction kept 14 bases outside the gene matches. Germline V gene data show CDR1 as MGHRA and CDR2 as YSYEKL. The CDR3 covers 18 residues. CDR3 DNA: TGCGCCAGCAGCCAAGTGGTCCAGAGTCCGCGGGGGGACTACGAGCAGTACTTC. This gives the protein CASSQVVQSPRGDYEQYF.

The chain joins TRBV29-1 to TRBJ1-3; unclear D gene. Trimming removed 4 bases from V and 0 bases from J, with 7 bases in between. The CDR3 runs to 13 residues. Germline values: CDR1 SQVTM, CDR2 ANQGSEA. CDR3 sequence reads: CSVGALSGNTIYF. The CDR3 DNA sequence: TGCAGCGTTGGCGCTCTCTCTGGAAACACCATATATTTT.

The CDR3 DNA follows: TGTGCCAGCAGCTCTGAACAGAGCTCTGGGGCCAACGTCCTGACTTTC. Protein sequence: CASSSEQSSGANVLTF. The chain links TRBV7-2 to TRBJ2-6; D uncertain. The germline V gene encodes CDR1 SGHTA and CDR2 FQGNSA. The germline V and J ends were trimmed by 4 bases and 0 bases, with 10 bases remaining between them. The CDR3 contains 16 residues. The full variable domain, its missing parts supplied by reference TRBV7-2 and TRBJ2-6, is GAGVSQSPSNKVTEKGKDVELRCDPISGHTALYWYRQSLGQGLEFLIYFQGNSAPDKSGLPSDRFSAERTGGSVSTLTIQRTQQEDSAVYLCASSSEQSSGANVLTFGAGSRLTVL.

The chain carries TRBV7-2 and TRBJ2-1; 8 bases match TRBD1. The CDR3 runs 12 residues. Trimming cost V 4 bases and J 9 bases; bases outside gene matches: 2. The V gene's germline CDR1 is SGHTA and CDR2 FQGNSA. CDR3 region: CASSSQGGEQFF. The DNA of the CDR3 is TGTGCCAGCAGCTCACAGGGGGGTGAGCAGTTCTTC.

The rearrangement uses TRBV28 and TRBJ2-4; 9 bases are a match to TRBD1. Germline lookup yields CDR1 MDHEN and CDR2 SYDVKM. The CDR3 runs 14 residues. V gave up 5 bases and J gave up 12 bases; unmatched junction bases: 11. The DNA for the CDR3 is TGTGCCAGCAGTCTCCGGAGGGACAGGGCCAGTCAGTACTTC. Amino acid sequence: CASSLRRDRASQYF.

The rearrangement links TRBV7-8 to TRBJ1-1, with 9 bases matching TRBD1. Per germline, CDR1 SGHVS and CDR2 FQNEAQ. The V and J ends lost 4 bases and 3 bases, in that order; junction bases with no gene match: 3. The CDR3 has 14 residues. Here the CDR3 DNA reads TGTGCCAGCAGCTACGGGACAGGGTACACTGAAGCTTTCTTT. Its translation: CASSYGTGYTEAFF. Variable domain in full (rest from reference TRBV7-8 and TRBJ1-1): GAGVSQSPRYKVAKRGQDVALRCDPISGHVSLFWYQQALGQGPEFLTYFQNEAQLDKSGLPSDRFFAERPEGSVSTLKIQRTQQEDSAVYLCASSYGTGYTEAFFGQGTRLTVV.

The CDR3 DNA follows: TGTGCCAGCAGCTTGGGGACTAGCGGAGAGAGCACAGATACGCAGTATTTT. Translation gives CASSLGTSGESTDTQYF. V is TRBV5-4 and J is TRBJ2-3; 10 bases line up with TRBD2. The germline V gene has CDR1 SGHNT and CDR2 YYREEE (reference sequence). This CDR3 contains 17 residues. The trim removed 0 bases at V and 0 bases at J, leaving 4 bases unmatched.

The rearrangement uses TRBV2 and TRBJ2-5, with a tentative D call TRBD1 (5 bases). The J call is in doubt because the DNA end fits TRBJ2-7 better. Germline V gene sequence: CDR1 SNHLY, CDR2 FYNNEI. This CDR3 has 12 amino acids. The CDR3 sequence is CASRTLGLEQYF. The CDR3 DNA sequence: TGTGCCAGCAGGACTCTGGGGCTCGAGCAGTACTTC.

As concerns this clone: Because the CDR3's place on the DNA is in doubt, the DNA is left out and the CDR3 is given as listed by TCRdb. The CDR3 loop is CASRFAGGNNEQFF. This chain uses TRBV21-1 with TRBJ2-1; TRBD2 was called by the table and not checked on the DNA. TRBV21-1 is described as a pseudogene. Counting both end residues, the CDR3 totals 14 amino acids.

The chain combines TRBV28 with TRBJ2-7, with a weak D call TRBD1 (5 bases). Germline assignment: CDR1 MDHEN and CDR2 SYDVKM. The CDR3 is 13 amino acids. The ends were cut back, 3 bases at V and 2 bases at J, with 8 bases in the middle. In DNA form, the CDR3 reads TGTGCCAGCAGTTTCGCAGGGACCTACGAGCAGTACTTC. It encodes CASSFAGTYEQYF.

CDR3 DNA sequence: TGCAGCGGGACAGTCCAAAGGGAGACCCAGTACTTC. This translates into CSGTVQRETQYF. The V call is TRBV29-1, the J call TRBJ2-5, with D possibly TRBD1 on 6 matching bases. The CDR3 is 12 amino acids. Germline CDR1 SQVTM, CDR2 ANQGSEA. The germline V and J ends were trimmed by 7 bases and 5 bases, with 14 bases remaining between them.

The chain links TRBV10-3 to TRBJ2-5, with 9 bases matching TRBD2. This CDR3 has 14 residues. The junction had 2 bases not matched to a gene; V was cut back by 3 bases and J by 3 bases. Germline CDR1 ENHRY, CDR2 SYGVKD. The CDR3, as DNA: TGTGCCATCAGTGAAGCTAGCGGGAAAGAGACCCAGTACTTC. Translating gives CAISEASGKETQYF.

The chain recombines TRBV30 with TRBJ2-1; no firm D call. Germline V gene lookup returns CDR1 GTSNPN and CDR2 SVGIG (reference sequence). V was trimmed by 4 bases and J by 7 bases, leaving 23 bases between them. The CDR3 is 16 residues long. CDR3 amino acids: CAWTPTKNPVSNEQFF. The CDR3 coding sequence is TGTGCCTGGACCCCGACAAAAAACCCGGTGTCGAATGAGCAGTTCTTC.

CDR3 sequence reads: CASSGGTSTDTQYF. CDR3 nucleotides: TGTGCCAGCAGTGGAGGGACTAGCACAGATACGCAGTATTTT. The J gene is TRBJ2-3, the V gene TRBV6-1, with D perhaps matching TRBD2 (6 bases). The CDR3 has 14 amino acids. Germline-derived CDR1 and CDR2 are MNHNS and SASEGT. Trimming took off 4 bases at V and 0 bases at J, with 8 bases between the two ends.

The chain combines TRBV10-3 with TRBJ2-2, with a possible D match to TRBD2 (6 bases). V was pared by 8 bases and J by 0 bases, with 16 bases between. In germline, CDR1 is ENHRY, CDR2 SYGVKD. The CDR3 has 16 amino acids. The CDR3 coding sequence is TGTGCCATCTCCCGGGGCGGGACCACGAACACCGGGGAGCTGTTTTTT. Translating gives CAISRGGTTNTGELFF.

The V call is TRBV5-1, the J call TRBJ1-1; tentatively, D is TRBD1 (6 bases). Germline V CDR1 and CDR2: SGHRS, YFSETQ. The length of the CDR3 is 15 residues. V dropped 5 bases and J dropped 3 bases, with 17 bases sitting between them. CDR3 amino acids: CASRSGVRRDTEAFF. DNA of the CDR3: TGCGCCAGCAGATCAGGGGTTAGGCGTGACACTGAAGCTTTCTTT.

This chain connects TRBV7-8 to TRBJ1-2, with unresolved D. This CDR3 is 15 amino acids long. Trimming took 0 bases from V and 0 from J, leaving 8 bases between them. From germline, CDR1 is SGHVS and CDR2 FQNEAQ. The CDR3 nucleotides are TGTGCCAGCAGCTTAGCGGGAGGGACTAACTATGGCTACACCTTC. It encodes CASSLAGGTNYGYTF.

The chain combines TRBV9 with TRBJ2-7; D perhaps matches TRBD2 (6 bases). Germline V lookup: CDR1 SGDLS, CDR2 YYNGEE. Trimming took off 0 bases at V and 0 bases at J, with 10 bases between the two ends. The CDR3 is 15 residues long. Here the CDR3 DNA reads TGTGCCAGCAGCGTAGCGGCGGGGAACTCCTACGAGCAGTACTTC. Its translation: CASSVAAGNSYEQYF.

CDR3 sequence reads: CASSSGQGPVGYTF. The CDR3 DNA sequence: TGTGCCAGCAGCTCCGGACAGGGTCCGGTTGGCTACACCTTC. This chain connects TRBV7-6 to TRBJ1-2; 8 bases line up with TRBD1. Losses at the gene ends were 4 bases for V and 7 bases for J; bases not matched to a gene: 8. Germline assignment: CDR1 SGHVS and CDR2 FNYEAQ. There are 14 residues in the CDR3.

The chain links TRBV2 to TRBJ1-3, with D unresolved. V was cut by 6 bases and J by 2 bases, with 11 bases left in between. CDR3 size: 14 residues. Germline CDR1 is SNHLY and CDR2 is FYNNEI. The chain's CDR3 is CASSTRVTGNTIYF. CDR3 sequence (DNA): TGTGCCAGCAGCACTCGGGTCACTGGAAACACCATATATTTT.

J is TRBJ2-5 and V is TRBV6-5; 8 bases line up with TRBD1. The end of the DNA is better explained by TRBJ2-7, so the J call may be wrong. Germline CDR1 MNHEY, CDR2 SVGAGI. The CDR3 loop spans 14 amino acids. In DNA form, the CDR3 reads TGTGCCAGCAGCAACAGGGGGTTAACCTACGAGCAGTACTTC. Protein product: CASSNRGLTYEQYF.

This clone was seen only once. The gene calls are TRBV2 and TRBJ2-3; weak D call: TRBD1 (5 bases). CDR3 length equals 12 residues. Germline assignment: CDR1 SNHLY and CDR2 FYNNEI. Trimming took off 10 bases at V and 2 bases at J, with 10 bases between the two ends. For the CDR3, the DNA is TGTGCCACTGGGGCAGACACAGATACGCAGTATTTT. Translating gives CATGADTDTQYF.

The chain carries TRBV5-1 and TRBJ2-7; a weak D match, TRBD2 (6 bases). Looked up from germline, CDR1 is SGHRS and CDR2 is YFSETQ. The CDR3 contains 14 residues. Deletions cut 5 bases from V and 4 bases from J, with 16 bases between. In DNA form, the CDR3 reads TGCGCCAGCAGACGCAAGGAGGGACCGTACGAGCAGTACTTC. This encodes CASRRKEGPYEQYF.

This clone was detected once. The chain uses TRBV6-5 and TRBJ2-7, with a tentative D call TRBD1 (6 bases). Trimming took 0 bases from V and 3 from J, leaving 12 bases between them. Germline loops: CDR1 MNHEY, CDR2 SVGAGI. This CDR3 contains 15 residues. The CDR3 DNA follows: TGTGCCAGCAGTTACTCCACAGGGTTAAGCTACGAGCAGTACTTC. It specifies CASSYSTGLSYEQYF.

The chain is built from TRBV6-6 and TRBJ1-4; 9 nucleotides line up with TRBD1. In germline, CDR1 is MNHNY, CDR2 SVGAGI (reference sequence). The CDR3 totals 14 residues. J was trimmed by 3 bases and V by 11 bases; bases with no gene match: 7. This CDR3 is CAGSGTGSNEKLFF. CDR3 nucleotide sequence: TGTGCCGGATCAGGGACAGGGTCTAATGAAAAACTGTTTTTT.

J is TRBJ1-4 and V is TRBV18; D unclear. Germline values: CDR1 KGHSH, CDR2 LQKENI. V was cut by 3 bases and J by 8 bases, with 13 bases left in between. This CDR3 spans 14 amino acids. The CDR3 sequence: CASSPPGGGEKLFF. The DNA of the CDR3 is TGTGCCAGCTCACCCCCGGGTGGAGGAGAAAAACTGTTTTTT.

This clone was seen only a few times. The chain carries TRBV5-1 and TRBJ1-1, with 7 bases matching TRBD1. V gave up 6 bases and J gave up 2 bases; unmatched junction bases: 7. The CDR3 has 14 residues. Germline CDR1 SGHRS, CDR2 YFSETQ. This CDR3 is CASNLGQPNTEAFF. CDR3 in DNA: TGCGCCAGCAACCTGGGACAGCCCAACACTGAAGCTTTCTTT.

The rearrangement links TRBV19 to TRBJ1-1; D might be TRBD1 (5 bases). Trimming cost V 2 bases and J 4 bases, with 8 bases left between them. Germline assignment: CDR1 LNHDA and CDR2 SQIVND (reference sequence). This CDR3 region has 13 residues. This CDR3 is CASSIQGVTEAFF. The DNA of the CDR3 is TGTGCCAGTAGTATACAGGGTGTCACTGAAGCTTTCTTT.

CDR3 DNA: TGCGCCAGCAGTGTTCGGACAGGGAAGAACTACGAGCAGTACTTC. It codes for CASSVRTGKNYEQYF. The chain has TRBV10-2 and TRBJ2-7, with TRBD1 matching 8 bases. The CDR3 contains 15 residues. With V trimmed by 4 bases and J by 3 bases, 8 bases remained unmatched. Germline-derived CDR1 and CDR2 are WSHSY and SAAADI.

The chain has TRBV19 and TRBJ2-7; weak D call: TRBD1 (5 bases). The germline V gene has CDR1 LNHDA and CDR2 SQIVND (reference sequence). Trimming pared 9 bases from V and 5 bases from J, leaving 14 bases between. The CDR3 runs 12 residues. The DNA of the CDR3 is TGTGCCAGCCTGGTACAGGCCGACGAGCAGTACTTC. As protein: CASLVQADEQYF.